The clone carrying this T cell receptor (beta chain) was recorded a few times. The antigen is not known. The data originate from a study of regulatory T cells in long-lasting Graves disease. Study details: By definition, persistent Graves' disease involved antithyroid drugs for over 5 years alongside positive TSH receptor antibodies.

Germline V gene sequence: CDR1 SEHNR, CDR2 FQNEAQ (reference sequence). There are 16 residues in the CDR3. The J segment lost 0 bases and the V segment lost 1 base, leaving 5 bases of the junction unmatched. Study-wide points: TCR diversity was lower in persistent than newly diagnosed Graves' disease.

Arm-PCR of CDR3 regions and iRepertoire HTBI primers were the basis on which TCR beta libraries were built. From the multiplex PCR reads, TCRdb called clonotypes with MiXCR, one entry per CDR3 protein. The sample has 450,000 or so distinct CDR3 sequences; approximately 23% are singletons. Time point noted: persistent/refractory GD, antithyroid drugs over 5 years with positive TRAb. After RNA was extracted from PBMCs, the TCR library was made from it. A blood draw put nine milliliters of peripheral blood into EDTA tubes. This TCR was recovered from a female donor with Graves disease. V and J are TRBV7-9 and TRBJ2-7; 8 nucleotides agree with TRBD2. Specimen: peripheral blood mononuclear cells (PBMCs), collected when the disease was refractory, from a patient treated with antithyroid drugs. In DNA form, the CDR3 reads TGTGCCAGCAGCTTAGAGGTAGCGGGAAGCTCCTACGAGCAGTACTTC. Its protein product is CASSLEVAGSSYEQYF.